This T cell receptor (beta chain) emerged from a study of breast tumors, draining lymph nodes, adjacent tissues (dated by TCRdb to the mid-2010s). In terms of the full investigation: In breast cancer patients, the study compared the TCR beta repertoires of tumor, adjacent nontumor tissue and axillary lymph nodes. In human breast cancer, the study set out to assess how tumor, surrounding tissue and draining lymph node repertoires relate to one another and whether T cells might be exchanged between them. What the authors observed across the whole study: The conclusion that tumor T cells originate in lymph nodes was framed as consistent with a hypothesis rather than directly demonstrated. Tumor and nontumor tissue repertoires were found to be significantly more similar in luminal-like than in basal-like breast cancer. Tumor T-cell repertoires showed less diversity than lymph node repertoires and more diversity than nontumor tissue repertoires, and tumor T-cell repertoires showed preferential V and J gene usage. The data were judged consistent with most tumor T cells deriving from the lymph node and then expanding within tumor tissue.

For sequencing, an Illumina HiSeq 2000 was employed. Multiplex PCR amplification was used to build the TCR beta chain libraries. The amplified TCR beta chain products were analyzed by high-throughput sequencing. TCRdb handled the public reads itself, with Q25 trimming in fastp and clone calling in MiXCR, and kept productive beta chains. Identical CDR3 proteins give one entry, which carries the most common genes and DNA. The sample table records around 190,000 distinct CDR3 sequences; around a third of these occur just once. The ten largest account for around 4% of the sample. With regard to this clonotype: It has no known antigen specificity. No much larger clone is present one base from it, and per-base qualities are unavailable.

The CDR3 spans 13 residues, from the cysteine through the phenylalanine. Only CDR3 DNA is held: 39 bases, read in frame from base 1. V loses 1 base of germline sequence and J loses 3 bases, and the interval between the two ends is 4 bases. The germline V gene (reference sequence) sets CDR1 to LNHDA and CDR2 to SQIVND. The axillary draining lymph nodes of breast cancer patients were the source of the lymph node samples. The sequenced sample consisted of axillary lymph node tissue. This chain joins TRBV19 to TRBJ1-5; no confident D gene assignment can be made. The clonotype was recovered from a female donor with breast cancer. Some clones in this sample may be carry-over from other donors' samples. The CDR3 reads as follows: CASSIGYNQPQHF. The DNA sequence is TGTGCCAGTAGTATAGGGTACAATCAGCCCCAGCATTTT.